This T cell receptor (beta chain) stems from a study of cytomegalovirus exposure and HLA in healthy donors. Notes on the study in general: A later analysis revealed that TCR association rates differed between HLA loci, peaking at DRB1 and bottoming out at HLA-C.

Trimming pared 3 bases from V and 5 bases from J, leaving 11 bases between. The V gene's germline CDR1 is MDHEN and CDR2 SYDVKM. The CDR3 is 14 amino acids. A remark on this clone: The antigen remains unidentified.

Primers for the PCR totalled 60 Vbeta and 13 Jbeta. Measured with immunoSEQ multiplex PCR; TCRdb has only the in-frame clones, and not every one. The sample yields 85,000 to 100,000 clones, about four fifths seen once. The chain has TRBV28 and TRBJ1-5; no firm D call. The receptor's source is a man aged 30 to 39 in good health and CMV-seronegative. Sequenced: PBMCs. This chain's CDR3 is CASSFTTDYQPQHF. The CDR3 DNA reads as TGTGCCAGCAGTTTTACGACTGATTATCAGCCCCAGCATTTT.